The clone carrying this T cell receptor beta chain has more than one count but fewer than ten. Its antigen remains unidentified. These data are taken from a study of early T cells in non-severe SARS-CoV-2 infection. Study overall: Bulk RNA from unsorted whole blood was sequenced; chains were unpaired.

The CDR3 is 14 residues long. In germline, CDR1 is KGHSH, CDR2 LQKENI. The germline V and J ends were trimmed by 6 bases and 2 bases, with 13 bases remaining between them. Unique molecular identifier tags were affixed to discrete cDNA molecules. MiXCR was run by TCRdb on the 5' RACE reads, yielding one entry per CDR3 protein. Counted here are about 80,000 distinct CDR3 sequences, more than 4% occurring once; the ten biggest clones make up roughly 6.6%. Notes on the study in general: The matching step, a VDJdb search, favored anti-spike CD8 responses and missed private and CD4 specificities.

Sequencing used whole blood, obtained at baseline. The chain employs TRBV18 and TRBJ1-2; perhaps TRBD1 as D (5 bases). This TCR derives from an adult who was a healthcare worker with PCR-confirmed SARS-CoV-2 infection or an uninfected control (not recorded which). The CDR3 sequence: CASSPGADNYGYTF. The CDR3 DNA is TGTGCCAGCTCCCCTGGGGCGGACAACTATGGCTACACCTTC.